The rows below give T cell receptor beta chains drawn from one sample of a study of T cells after yellow fever vaccination. From the 5' RACE reads, TCRdb called clonotypes with MiXCR, one entry per CDR3 protein. The data show about 50,000 distinct CDR3 sequences, about 5.2% seen once. The sample consisted of PBMCs, either bulk or a sorted T-cell subset (CD4+, CD8+, memory, or dextramer-sorted; not recorded which), taken on the day of the yellow fever booster vaccination. The receptors here all came from a man between 18 and 35 years old who received the YFV17D yellow fever vaccine. Both conserved end residues are part of each CDR3. A D gene is named only where the DNA matches it firmly. Where a row states a size, it is once, few, many or the class of an expanded clone; other rows omit it.

J: TRBJ1-4
V: TRBV4-3
D: .
size: many
DNA: TGCGCCAGCAGCCAAGATGGCGGGGACGAAAAACTGTTTTTT
CDR3: CASSQDGGDEKLFF

J: TRBJ2-3
V: TRBV7-2
D: TRBD2
size: many
DNA: TGTGCCAGCAGCGCTCACAACACGGGGGGTGAAGATACGCAGTATTTT
CDR3: CASSAHNTGGEDTQYF

J: TRBJ2-2
V: TRBV15
D: .
size: many
DNA: TGTGCCACCACTCCCGTCGGATACACCGGGGAGCTGTTTTTT
CDR3: CATTPVGYTGELFF

J: TRBJ1-2
V: TRBV28
D: .
size: .
DNA: TGTGCCAGCAGCCGAACCGGGGGGCAAGGCTACACCTTC
CDR3: CASSRTGGQGYTF

J: TRBJ1-1
V: TRBV7-2
D: .
size: .
DNA: TGTGCCAGCAGCTTAGTTCTCTGGGGAATGAACACTGAAGCTTTCTTT
CDR3: CASSLVLWGMNTEAFF

J: TRBJ2-3
V: TRBV7-9
D: TRBD1
size: many
DNA: TGTGCCAGCAGCGACGCAGGGGGCCGGAGCACAGATACGCAGTATTTT
CDR3: CASSDAGGRSTDTQYF

J: TRBJ1-2
V: TRBV18
D: .
size: many
DNA: TGTGCCAGCTCACCACCGGAAAGTAACTATGGCTACACCTTC
CDR3: CASSPPESNYGYTF

J: TRBJ2-7
V: TRBV20-1
D: .
size: many
DNA: TGCAGTGCTAGGACCCTAGCACCCGAGCAGTACTTC
CDR3: CSARTLAPEQYF

J: TRBJ1-2
V: TRBV5-1
D: .
size: few
DNA: TGCGCCAGCAGCGGCAGGGAGGATGGCTACACCTTC
CDR3: CASSGREDGYTF

J: TRBJ1-1
V: TRBV6-2/TRBV6-3
D: TRBD1
size: few
DNA: TGTGCCAGCAGTTATTATTACGAGCCGCCGGACAGGGGCACTGAAGCTTTCTTT
CDR3: CASSYYYEPPDRGTEAFF

J: TRBJ2-3
V: TRBV25-1
D: TRBD2
size: many
DNA: TGTGCCAGCAGTGATTTTGCGGGGGGTCATACGCAGTATTTT
CDR3: CASSDFAGGHTQYF

J: TRBJ2-1
V: TRBV29-1
D: .
size: many
DNA: TGCAGCGTTGCAGGTCTAGCATCCTACAATGAGCAGTTCTTC
CDR3: CSVAGLASYNEQFF

J: TRBJ2-3
V: TRBV7-2
D: TRBD2
size: .
DNA: TGTGCCAGCAGCGATAGCGGGGGAGGCGCAGATACGCAGTATTTT
CDR3: CASSDSGGGADTQYF

J: TRBJ2-4
V: TRBV2
D: .
size: many
DNA: TGTGCCAGCAAAAAAGGGGGGGTGCACATTCAGTACTTC
CDR3: CASKKGGVHIQYF

J: TRBJ2-5
V: TRBV4-3
D: .
size: many
DNA: TGCGCCAGCAGCCAAGAGGACACCTTGGGATCGGAGACCCAGTACTTC
CDR3: CASSQEDTLGSETQYF

J: TRBJ2-1
V: TRBV3-1
D: TRBD2
size: many
DNA: TGTGCCAGCAGCTCCCGCCGTTCCCATCTAGCGGGGGAGGGTGAGCAGTTCTTC
CDR3: CASSSRRSHLAGEGEQFF

J: TRBJ2-5
V: TRBV28
D: .
size: many
DNA: TGTGCCAGCAGTTTGAGGGTCGGCCGGGACCCTCAAGAGACCCAGTACTTC
CDR3: CASSLRVGRDPQETQYF

J: TRBJ2-3
V: TRBV6-5
D: .
size: many
DNA: TGTGCCAGCAGTTATCGAAGAAACACAGATACGCAGTATTTT
CDR3: CASSYRRNTDTQYF

J: TRBJ2-1
V: TRBV12-5
D: .
size: .
DNA: .
CDR3: CASGVGGGAINEKFF

J: TRBJ2-3
V: TRBV27
D: TRBD2
size: few
DNA: TGTGCCAGCAGTTTGGTAGCGGGTCCCACAGATACGCAGTATTTT
CDR3: CASSLVAGPTDTQYF

J: TRBJ1-2
V: TRBV10-3
D: TRBD1
size: .
DNA: TGTGCCATCAGCGACAGGGGCAGCTGGTATGGCTACACCTTC
CDR3: CAISDRGSWYGYTF

J: TRBJ2-5
V: TRBV30
D: .
size: many
DNA: TGTGCCTGGAGGGAACTCGGAGGGGATGAGACCCAGTACTTC
CDR3: CAWRELGGDETQYF

J: TRBJ2-5
V: TRBV12-5
D: .
size: .
DNA: TGTGCTTGTCGGGGACCCCTAGGGGAGACCCAGTACTTC
CDR3: CACRGPLGETQYF

J: TRBJ2-3
V: TRBV7-9
D: TRBD2
size: many
DNA: TGTGCCAGCAGCGGGGCAGAGCGGGGGATCACAGATACGCAGTATTTT
CDR3: CASSGAERGITDTQYF

J: TRBJ1-1
V: TRBV18
D: .
size: many
DNA: TGTGCCAGCTCACCACCGCGGGGACAAAACACTGAAGCTTTCTTT
CDR3: CASSPPRGQNTEAFF

J: TRBJ2-2
V: TRBV12-3/TRBV12-4
D: TRBD2
size: many
DNA: TGTGCCAGCAGTTTATCCCTAGCGGCGAACACCGGGGAGCTGTTTTTT
CDR3: CASSLSLAANTGELFF

J: TRBJ1-2
V: TRBV29-1
D: TRBD1
size: .
DNA: TGCAGCGTGGGAAGGGGGCTTGGCTACACCTTC
CDR3: CSVGRGLGYTF

J: TRBJ2-5
V: TRBV4-1
D: .
size: many
DNA: TGCGCCAGCAGCCCCCCGGGACTCAAAGAGACCCAGTACTTC
CDR3: CASSPPGLKETQYF

J: TRBJ2-1
V: TRBV6-5
D: .
size: many
DNA: TGTGCCAGCAGTCGGGGGACGTCCAATGAGCAGTTCTTC
CDR3: CASSRGTSNEQFF

J: TRBJ2-5
V: TRBV28
D: .
size: few
DNA: TGTGCCAGCAGTTTATGGCGGGACCAAGAGACCCAGTACTTC
CDR3: CASSLWRDQETQYF

J: TRBJ2-5
V: TRBV10-3
D: .
size: many
DNA: TGTGCCATCAGTGAGTCAATCGGGGACGGGACAACCCAGTACTTC
CDR3: CAISESIGDGTTQYF

J: TRBJ1-1
V: TRBV5-5
D: .
size: few
DNA: TGTGCCAGCAGCTTGGGGGGACCTTCTGAAGCTTTCTTT
CDR3: CASSLGGPSEAFF

J: TRBJ1-1
V: TRBV12-3/TRBV12-4
D: .
size: many
DNA: TGTGCCAGCAGTTATACAGGGCTCATGAACACTGAAGCTTTCTTT
CDR3: CASSYTGLMNTEAFF

J: TRBJ1-2
V: TRBV12-3/TRBV12-4
D: .
size: many
DNA: TGTGCCAGCAGTTTCGGAGGGGGAATCTATGGCTACACCTTC
CDR3: CASSFGGGIYGYTF

J: TRBJ2-5
V: TRBV21-1
D: .
size: many
DNA: TGTGCCAGCAGCAAAGGAATGACGCGGCAAGAGACCCAGTACTTC
CDR3: CASSKGMTRQETQYF

J: TRBJ1-4
V: TRBV7-7
D: .
size: many
DNA: TGTGCTAGCAGCCCGGGACGTAATGAAAAACTGTTTTTT
CDR3: CASSPGRNEKLFF

J: TRBJ2-2
V: TRBV29-1
D: .
size: many
DNA: TGCAGCGTTGAGTTCGACGACTCGGCCGGGGAGCTGTTTTTT
CDR3: CSVEFDDSAGELFF

J: TRBJ1-6
V: TRBV7-9
D: TRBD1
size: .
DNA: TGTGCCAGCAGCTTCGGACAGGGCACCTCACCCCTCCACTTT
CDR3: CASSFGQGTSPLHF

J: TRBJ2-4
V: TRBV9
D: .
size: many
DNA: TGTGCCAGCAGCCCCAGTGGGGTCAGACAAAACATTCAGTACTTC
CDR3: CASSPSGVRQNIQYF

J: TRBJ2-5
V: TRBV7-9
D: TRBD1
size: few
DNA: TGTGCCAGCAGCGCCAGTCCCGGGACAGGGTTAGAGACCCAGTACTTC
CDR3: CASSASPGTGLETQYF

J: TRBJ1-1
V: TRBV7-9
D: .
size: .
DNA: TGTGCCAGCAGCTTAGTTGGTGCCACTGAAGCTTTCTTT
CDR3: CASSLVGATEAFF

J: TRBJ2-1
V: TRBV2
D: TRBD2
size: many
DNA: TGTGCCAGCAGTGGGACTAGCGGGATGAGCTCCTACAATGAGCAGTTCTTC
CDR3: CASSGTSGMSSYNEQFF

J: TRBJ2-5
V: TRBV4-3
D: TRBD1
size: many
DNA: TGCGCCAGCAGCTGGGGGCAGGGGGTTCAAGAGACCCAGTACTTC
CDR3: CASSWGQGVQETQYF

J: TRBJ2-3
V: TRBV3-1
D: .
size: many
DNA: TGTGCCAGCAGCCCGACGGGGGCAGATACGCAGTATTTT
CDR3: CASSPTGADTQYF

J: TRBJ1-1
V: TRBV30
D: .
size: .
DNA: TGTGCCTGGAGTGACAGGGCTGAAGCTTTCTTT
CDR3: CAWSDRAEAFF

J: TRBJ1-3
V: TRBV6-5
D: .
size: .
DNA: TGTGCCAGCAGTTTCTACCAGGGCTCTGGAAACACCATATATTTT
CDR3: CASSFYQGSGNTIYF